The entry that follows covers one T cell receptor (beta chain) sequence. TCRdb itself ran the reads through MiXCR, one entry per CDR3 protein. The sample gives 80,000 to 100,000 distinct CDR3 sequences, around a third of which show up once; roughly 2.4% is in the top ten. This sample was taken from a study of type 1 regulatory T cells. About the study: T-allo10 is an in vitro-generated, Tr1-enriched CD4 T cell product specific for alloantigen.

V lost 6 bases, J lost 5 bases, and 6 bases stayed unmatched. The CDR3 has 13 residues. Germline CDR1 and CDR2: LNHDA and SQIVND (reference sequence). Sequenced sample: CD4+ T cells, either the whole sample or a sorted fraction (not recorded which). The TCR comes from a human donor in good health. This sequence joins TRBV19 and TRBJ1-1; 7 nucleotides match TRBD1. The CDR3 region is CASSPGQFTEAFF. The DNA for the CDR3 is TGTGCCAGTAGCCCGGGACAGTTTACTGAAGCTTTCTTT.